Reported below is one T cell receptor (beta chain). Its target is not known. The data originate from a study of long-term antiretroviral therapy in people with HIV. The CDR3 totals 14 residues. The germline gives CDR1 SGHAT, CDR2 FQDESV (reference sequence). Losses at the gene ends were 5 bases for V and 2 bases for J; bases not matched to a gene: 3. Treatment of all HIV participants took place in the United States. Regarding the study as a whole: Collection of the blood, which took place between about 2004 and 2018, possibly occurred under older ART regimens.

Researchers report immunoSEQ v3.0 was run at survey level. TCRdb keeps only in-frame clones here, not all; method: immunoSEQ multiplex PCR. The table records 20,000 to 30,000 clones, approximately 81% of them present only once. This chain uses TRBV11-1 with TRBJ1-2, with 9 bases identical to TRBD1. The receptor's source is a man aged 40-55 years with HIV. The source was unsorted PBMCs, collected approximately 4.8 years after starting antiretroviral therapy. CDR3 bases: TGTGCCAGCAGCCCGGGACAGGGAAACTATGGCTACACCTTC. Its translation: CASSPGQGNYGYTF.